This TCR beta chain was documented in a study of control samples from healthy donors and cancer patients. Clones were sequenced by immunoSEQ multiplex PCR, and TCRdb holds only the in-frame ones, with some missing. The sample has under 200,000 clones, about nine tenths seen once. CDR3 length: 11 residues. Germline loops: CDR1 LNHDA, CDR2 SQIVND (reference sequence). Trimming removed 5 bases at V and 5 bases at J, with 6 bases between. Input material: blood. This chain links TRBV19 with TRBJ1-2; D is unresolved. The source of this sequence is a woman in her 30s in good health. The CDR3 DNA sequence: TGTGCCAGTAGTTTCGGGTATGGCTACACCTTC. Its protein product is CASSFGYGYTF.